This T cell receptor beta chain is drawn from a study of T cell responses to AZD1222 COVID-19 vaccine. CDR1 and CDR2 (germline): MNHNS, SASEGT. Trimming took 3 bases from V and 4 from J, leaving 9 bases between them. This CDR3 region has 13 residues. Sequencing was performed with immunoSEQ multiplex PCR; in TCRdb, only in-frame clones are kept and a portion is missing. The table records 110,000 to 150,000 clones, roughly nine tenths of them present only once. This chain uses TRBV6-1 with TRBJ2-5, with D perhaps assigned TRBD1 or TRBD2 (6 bases each). This sample comprised peripheral blood, obtained on day 0 of AZD1222 vaccination. This receptor was identified in an adult in good health. CDR3 loop: CASSDGGGETQYF. In DNA form, the CDR3 reads TGTGCCAGCAGTGATGGAGGGGGAGAGACCCAGTACTTC.